This T cell receptor (beta chain) was obtained from a study of T cell changes during pregnancy in multiple sclerosis. Profiling relied on immunoSEQ multiplex PCR, and the TCRdb table lists in-frame clones only, not all of them. The sample gives 30,000 to 40,000 clones, 85% to 90% of which show up once; roughly 3.5% is in the top ten. Germline-derived CDR1 and CDR2 are SEHNR and FQNEAQ (reference sequence). V shed 1 base and J 6 bases; nucleotides not matched to a gene: 5. There are 14 residues in the CDR3. There are a few counts of this clone. The origin of this receptor is a female donor with multiple sclerosis, enrolled in a pregnancy study. Sequencing used CD8+ T cells from peripheral blood mononuclear cells, obtained in the third trimester of pregnancy. The rearrangement joins TRBV7-9 to TRBJ1-1; 7 bases are shared with TRBD1. CDR3 sequence: CASSLVRQGAEAFF. The CDR3 nucleotides read TGTGCCAGCAGCTTAGTACGACAGGGCGCTGAAGCTTTCTTT.